The clone carrying this T cell receptor beta chain was counted a few times. Its antigen is currently unknown. This record comes from a study of identical twins. Study-level results: The study found weaker excess twin sharing in beta out-of-frame sequences. Among monozygotic twins, out-of-frame TCR alpha sharing exceeded what models predicted. A lower insertion count was a feature of abundant cord blood beta clonotypes, with no such feature in memory repertoires.

Template switching added a universal primer binding site, and final cDNA carried unique molecular identifiers. MiXCR, run by TCRdb on the 5' RACE reads, gives a single entry per CDR3 protein. The repertoire has 200,000 to 300,000 distinct CDR3 sequences, approximately 7.9% of them found once; the top ten carry 5% to 6%. Per germline, CDR1 MDHEN and CDR2 SYDVKM. The CDR3 consists of 12 residues. The V end was cut by 9 bases, the J end by 5 bases, with 11 bases between. These data also formed part of another study, on yellow fever vaccine responses in identical twins.

The source of this sequence is a woman aged 18-30 years in good health. Material: CD8+ T cells sorted from blood. The chain joins TRBV28 to TRBJ1-5; no firm D call. The CDR3 region has the DNA TGTGCCAGTACGAATCAGGATCAGCCCCAGCATTTT. It specifies CASTNQDQPQHF.